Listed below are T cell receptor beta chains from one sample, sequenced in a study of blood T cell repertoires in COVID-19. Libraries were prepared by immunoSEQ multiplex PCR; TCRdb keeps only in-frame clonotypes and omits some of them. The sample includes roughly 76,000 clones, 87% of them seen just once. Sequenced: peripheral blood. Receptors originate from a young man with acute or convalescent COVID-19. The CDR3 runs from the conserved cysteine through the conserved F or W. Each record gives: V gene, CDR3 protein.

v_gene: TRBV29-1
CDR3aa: CSVELGGQNTEAFF

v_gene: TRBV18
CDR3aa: CASPIQGLASAGELFF

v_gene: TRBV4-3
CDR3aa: CASSQGENTEAFF

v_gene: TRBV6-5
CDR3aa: CASSTLAGEFNEQFF

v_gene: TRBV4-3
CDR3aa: CASSQAPSGGYNEQFF

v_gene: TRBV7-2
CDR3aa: CASSPRGYQETQYF

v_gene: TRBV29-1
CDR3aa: CSVEPGLAPDTQYF

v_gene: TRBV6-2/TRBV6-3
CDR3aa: CASSQRLTGGWAEAFF

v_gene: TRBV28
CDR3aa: CASSSPGQVGETQYF

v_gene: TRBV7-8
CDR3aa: CASSLMANEQFF

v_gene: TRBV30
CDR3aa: CAWSAGKLLGEQYF

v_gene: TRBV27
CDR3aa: CASSPRRDYYEQYF

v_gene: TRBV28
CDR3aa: CASGGLAGVREQYF

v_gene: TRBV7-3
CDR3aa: CASSFGSTRAPYNEQFF

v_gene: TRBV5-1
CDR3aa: CASSLGQGTPLHF